This TCR beta chain was sequenced during a study of circulating CD8 cells and anti-PD-1 response in melanoma. From live CD3+CD8+TCRalphabeta+ cells, four PD-1 and/or TIGIT subsets were sorted. In germline, CDR1 is SNHLY, CDR2 FYNNEI. The CDR3 runs 10 residues. By share of the sample, this clonotype is large (0.1 to 1%). A read error may account for a junction end that differs from germline. Using 15 ng of total RNA, TCR libraries were made with the QIAseq Immune Repertoire TCR panel. One entry per CDR3 protein results from TCRdb running MiXCR on the reads. This table has about 220 distinct CDR3 sequences, around 7.4% appearing once.

V gene TRBV2 combines with J gene TRBJ1-1; D is undetermined. Sequenced material: CD8+ T cells from PBMCs, taken at baseline or after one month of anti-PD-1 therapy (not recorded which). The sequence came from a human donor with melanoma. The CDR3 sequence: CASSPSEAFF. As DNA, the CDR3 is TGTGCTAGCAGCCCGAGTGAAGCTTTCTTT.